One sample yielded the 7 T cell receptor beta chains listed below, sequenced in a study of beta chain features in type 1 diabetes. Expressed TCRB transcripts were sequenced because the isolated RNA had all been reverse transcribed beforehand. TCRdb keeps only in-frame clones here, not all; method: immunoSEQ multiplex PCR. The sample lists fewer than 900,000 clones, 15% to 20% occurring once. The sequencing sample was made of naive CD4+ T cells from blood. Receptor source: a woman aged 18-35 years in good health.

V and J are TRBV4-1 and TRBJ2-7, with TRBD1 as a possible D gene (5 bases). The CDR3 sequence is 18 residues long. The germline CDR1 and CDR2 sequences are MGHRA and YSYEKL. V lost 4 bases to trimming and J lost 6 bases, with 28 bases between them. The CDR3 bases are TGCGCCAGCAGCCCCGCGAGTATGCCCCTTACCTCAGGGCCCGAGCAGTACTTC. Translation gives CASSPASMPLTSGPEQYF.

The chain couples TRBV9 to TRBJ1-5; D unresolved. Germline CDR1 and CDR2: SGDLS and YYNGEE. The CDR3 loop spans 14 amino acids. V lost 3 bases and J lost 4, with 11 bases in between. CDR3 loop: CASSASDFNQPQHF. In DNA form, the CDR3 reads TGTGCCAGCAGCGCCTCAGATTTTAATCAGCCCCAGCATTTT.

This clone has only a few counts. The V and J genes are TRBV5-1 and TRBJ1-1; perhaps TRBD1 as D (6 bases). V lost 4 bases, J lost 6 bases, and 16 bases lay in between. The CDR3 contains 14 residues. Germline loops: CDR1 SGHRS, CDR2 YFSETQ. The CDR3 DNA follows: TGCGCCAGCAGCCCCTGGGGGCAGCCTGCTGAAGCTTTCTTT. As protein: CASSPWGQPAEAFF.

This chain links TRBV9 with TRBJ2-3; TRBD1 matches 7 bases. This CDR3 region has 14 residues. CDR1 is SGDLS, CDR2 YYNGEE, per germline. The V segment lost 5 bases and the J segment 1 base; nucleotides outside the gene matches: 4. CDR3 in amino acids: CASSRQGRTDTQYF. In nucleotides, the CDR3 is TGTGCCAGCAGTCGACAGGGCCGCACAGATACGCAGTATTTT.

This chain uses TRBV7-2 with TRBJ2-7, with D tentatively TRBD1 (6 bases). Trimming took 2 bases from V and 3 from J, leaving 14 bases between them. Germline lookup yields CDR1 SGHTA and CDR2 FQGNSA. The CDR3 is made up of 15 amino acids. This chain's CDR3 is CASSLWGTILYEQYF. Here the CDR3 DNA reads TGTGCCAGCAGCTTATGGGGGACAATACTCTACGAGCAGTACTTC. Supplemented by reference TRBV7-2 and TRBJ2-7, the full variable domain reads GAGVSQSPSNKVTEKGKDVELRCDPISGHTALYWYRQSLGQGLEFLIYFQGNSAPDKSGLPSDRFSAERTGGSVSTLTIQRTQQEDSAVYLCASSLWGTILYEQYFGPGTRLTVT.

There are a few counts of this clone. The chain carries TRBV4-3 and TRBJ2-5; 10 nucleotides align to TRBD1. The length of the CDR3 is 14 residues. The V gene's germline CDR1 is LGHNA and CDR2 YSLEER. V lost 3 bases to trimming and J lost 5 bases; unmatched junction nucleotides: 3. In nucleotides, the CDR3 is TGCGCCAGCAGCCAGACAGGGGGCGCGGAGACCCAGTACTTC. Translating gives CASSQTGGAETQYF.

V usage is TRBV11-2 and J usage is TRBJ2-1, with D possibly being TRBD2 (5 bases). The CDR3 totals 16 residues. Germline V gene data show CDR1 as SGHAT and CDR2 as FQNNGV. V lost 2 bases and J 0 bases, leaving 11 bases between the germline ends. CDR3 bases: TGTGCCAGCAGCTTACTAGCCTCGAGCTCCTACAATGAGCAGTTCTTC. Its translation is CASSLLASSSYNEQFF.